This T cell receptor (beta chain) emerged from a study of blood T cell repertoires in COVID-19. Turning to the study itself: Donors in the United States, Italy and Spain gave samples during acute or convalescent COVID-19.

Measured with immunoSEQ multiplex PCR; TCRdb has only the in-frame clones, and not every one. The sample lists about 150,000 clones, about four fifths occurring once. The CDR3 is made up of 14 amino acids. Germline assignment: CDR1 LGHDT and CDR2 YNNKEL (reference sequence). The V and J ends lost 5 bases and 5 bases respectively, with 15 bases between them. This clone was seen more than once but under ten times. The chain has TRBV3-1 (or the pseudogene TRBV3-2) and TRBJ1-1; perhaps TRBD1 as D (5 bases). Sequencing used peripheral blood. The sequence was collected from an elderly woman with acute or convalescent COVID-19. CDR3: CASSSTGGRTEAFF. Written as DNA, the CDR3 is TGTGCCAGCAGCTCCACGGGGGGACGAACTGAAGCTTTCTTT.